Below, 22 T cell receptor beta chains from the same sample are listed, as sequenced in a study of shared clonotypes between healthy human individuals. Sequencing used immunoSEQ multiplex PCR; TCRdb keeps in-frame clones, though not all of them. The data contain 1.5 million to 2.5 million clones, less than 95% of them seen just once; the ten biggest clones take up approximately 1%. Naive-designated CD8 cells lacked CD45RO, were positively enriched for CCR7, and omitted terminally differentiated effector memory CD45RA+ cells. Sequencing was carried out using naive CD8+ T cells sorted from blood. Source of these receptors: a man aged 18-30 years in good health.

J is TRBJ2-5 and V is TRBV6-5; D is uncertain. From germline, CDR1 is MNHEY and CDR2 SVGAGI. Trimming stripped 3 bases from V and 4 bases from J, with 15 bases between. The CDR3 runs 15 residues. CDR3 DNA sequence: TGTGCCAGCAGTTATATTAAGCAGGAAGGAGAGACCCAGTACTTC. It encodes CASSYIKQEGETQYF.

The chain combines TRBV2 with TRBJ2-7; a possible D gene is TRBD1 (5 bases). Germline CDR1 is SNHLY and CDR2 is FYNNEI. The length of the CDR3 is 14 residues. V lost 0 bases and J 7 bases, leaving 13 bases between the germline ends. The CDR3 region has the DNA TGTGCCAGCAGTGAAGCGGATTGGGGCGGTGAGCAGTACTTC. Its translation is CASSEADWGGEQYF.

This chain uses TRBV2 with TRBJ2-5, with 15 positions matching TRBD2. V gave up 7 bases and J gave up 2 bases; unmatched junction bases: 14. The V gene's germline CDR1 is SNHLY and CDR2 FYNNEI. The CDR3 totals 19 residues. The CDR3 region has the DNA TGTGCCAGCATCTTGGGACTAGCGGGGGGCCAGAGATGGCAAGAGACCCAGTACTTC. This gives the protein CASILGLAGGQRWQETQYF.

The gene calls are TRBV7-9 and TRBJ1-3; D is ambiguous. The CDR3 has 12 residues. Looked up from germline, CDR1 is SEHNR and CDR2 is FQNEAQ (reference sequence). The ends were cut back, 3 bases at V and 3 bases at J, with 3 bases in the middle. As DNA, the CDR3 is TGTGCCAGCAGCTTCGATGGAAACACCATATATTTT. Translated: CASSFDGNTIYF.

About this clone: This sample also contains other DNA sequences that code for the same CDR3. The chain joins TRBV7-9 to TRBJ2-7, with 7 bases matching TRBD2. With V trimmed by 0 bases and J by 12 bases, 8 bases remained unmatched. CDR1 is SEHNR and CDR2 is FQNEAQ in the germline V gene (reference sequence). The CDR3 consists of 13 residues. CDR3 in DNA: TGTGCCAGCAGCTTAGCGCTTGGGGGGGATTCGTACTTC. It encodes CASSLALGGDSYF.

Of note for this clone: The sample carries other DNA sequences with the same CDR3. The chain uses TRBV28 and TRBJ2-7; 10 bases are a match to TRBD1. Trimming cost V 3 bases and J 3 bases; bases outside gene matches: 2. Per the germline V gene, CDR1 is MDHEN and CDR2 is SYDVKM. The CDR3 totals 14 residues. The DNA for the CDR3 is TGTGCCAGCAGTTTCGGACAGGGGGGCTACGAGCAGTACTTC. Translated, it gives CASSFGQGGYEQYF.

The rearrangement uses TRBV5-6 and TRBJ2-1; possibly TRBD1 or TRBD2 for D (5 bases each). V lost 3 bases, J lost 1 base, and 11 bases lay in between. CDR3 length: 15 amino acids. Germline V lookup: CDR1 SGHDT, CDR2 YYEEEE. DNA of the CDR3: TGTGCCAGCAGCTCCGGGACGTCGTCCTACAATGAGCAGTTCTTC. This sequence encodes CASSSGTSSYNEQFF.

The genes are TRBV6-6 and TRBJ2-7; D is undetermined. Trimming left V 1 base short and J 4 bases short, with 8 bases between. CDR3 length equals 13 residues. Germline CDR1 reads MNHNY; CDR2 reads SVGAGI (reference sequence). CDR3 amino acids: CASSYYRNYEQYF. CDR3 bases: TGTGCCAGCAGTTACTATAGGAATTACGAGCAGTACTTC.

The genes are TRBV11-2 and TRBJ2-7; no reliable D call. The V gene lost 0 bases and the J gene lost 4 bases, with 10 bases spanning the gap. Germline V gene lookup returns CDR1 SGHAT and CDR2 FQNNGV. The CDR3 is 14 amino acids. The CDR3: CASSLEPTGYEQYF. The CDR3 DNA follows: TGTGCCAGCAGCTTAGAGCCGACGGGTTACGAGCAGTACTTC.

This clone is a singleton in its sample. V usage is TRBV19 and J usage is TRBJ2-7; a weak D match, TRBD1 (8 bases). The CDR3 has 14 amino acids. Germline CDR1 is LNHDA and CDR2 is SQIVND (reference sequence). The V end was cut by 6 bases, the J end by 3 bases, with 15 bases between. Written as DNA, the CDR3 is TGTGCCAGTAGATACAGGGGGGGAAACTACGAGCAGTACTTC. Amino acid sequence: CASRYRGGNYEQYF. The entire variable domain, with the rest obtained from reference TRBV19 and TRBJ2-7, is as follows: DGGITQSPKYLFRKEGQNVTLSCEQNLNHDAMYWYRQDPGQGLRLIYYSQIVNDFQKGDIAEGYSVSREKKESFPLTVTSAQKNPTAFYLCASRYRGGNYEQYFGPGTRLTVT.

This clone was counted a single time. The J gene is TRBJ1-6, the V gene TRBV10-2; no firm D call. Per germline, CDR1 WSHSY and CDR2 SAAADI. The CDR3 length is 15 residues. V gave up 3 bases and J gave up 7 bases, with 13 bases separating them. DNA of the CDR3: TGCGCCAGCAGTGATCGGTATAGCCAAAATTCACCCCTCCACTTT. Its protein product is CASSDRYSQNSPLHF.

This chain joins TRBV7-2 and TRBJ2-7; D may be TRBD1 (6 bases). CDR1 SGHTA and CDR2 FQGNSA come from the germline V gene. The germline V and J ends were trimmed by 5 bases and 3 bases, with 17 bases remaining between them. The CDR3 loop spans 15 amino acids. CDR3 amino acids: CASSSPMDSHYEQYF. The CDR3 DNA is TGTGCCAGCAGCAGCCCCATGGACAGCCACTACGAGCAGTACTTC.

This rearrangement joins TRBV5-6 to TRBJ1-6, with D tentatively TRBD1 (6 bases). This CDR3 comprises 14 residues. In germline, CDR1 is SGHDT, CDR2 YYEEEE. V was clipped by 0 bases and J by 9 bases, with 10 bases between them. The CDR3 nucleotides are TGTGCCAGCAGCTTGGAGGGGGGGGGTTCACCCCTCCACTTT. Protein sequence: CASSLEGGGSPLHF.

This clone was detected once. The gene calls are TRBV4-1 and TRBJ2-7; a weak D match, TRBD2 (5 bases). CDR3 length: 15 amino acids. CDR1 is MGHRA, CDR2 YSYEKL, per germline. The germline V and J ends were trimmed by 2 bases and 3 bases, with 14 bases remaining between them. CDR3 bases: TGCGCCAGCAGCCAACTTGAGACAAGCGGCTACGAGCAGTACTTC. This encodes CASSQLETSGYEQYF.

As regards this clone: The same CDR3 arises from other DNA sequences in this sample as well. CDR3 sequence: CASSWTSVNEQFF. DNA of the CDR3: TGTGCCAGCAGTTGGACTAGCGTCAATGAGCAGTTCTTC. V is TRBV6-5 and J is TRBJ2-1, with TRBD2 identical over 9 bases. The CDR3 is made up of 13 amino acids. Germline values: CDR1 MNHEY, CDR2 SVGAGI. V shed 4 bases and J 6 bases; nucleotides not matched to a gene: 1.

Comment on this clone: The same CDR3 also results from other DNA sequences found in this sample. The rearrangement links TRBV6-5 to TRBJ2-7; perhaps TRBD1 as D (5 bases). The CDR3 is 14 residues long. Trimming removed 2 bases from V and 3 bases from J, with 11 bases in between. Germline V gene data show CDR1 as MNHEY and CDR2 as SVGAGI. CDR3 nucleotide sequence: TGTGCCAGCAGTTACGGCCAGGGAAGCTACGAGCAGTACTTC. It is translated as CASSYGQGSYEQYF.

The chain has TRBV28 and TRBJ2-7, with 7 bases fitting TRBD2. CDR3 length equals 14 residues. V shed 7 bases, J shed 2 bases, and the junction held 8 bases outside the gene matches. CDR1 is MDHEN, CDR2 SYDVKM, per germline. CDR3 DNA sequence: TGTGCCAGCACCTGGTCGGGAGGTACCTACGAGCAGTACTTC. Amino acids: CASTWSGGTYEQYF.

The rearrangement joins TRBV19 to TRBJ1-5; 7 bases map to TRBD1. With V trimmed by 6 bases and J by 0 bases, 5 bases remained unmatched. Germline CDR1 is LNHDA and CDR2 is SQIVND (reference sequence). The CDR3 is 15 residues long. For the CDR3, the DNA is TGTGCCAGTAGAGGGACAGCTAATAGCAATCAGCCCCAGCATTTT. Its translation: CASRGTANSNQPQHF.

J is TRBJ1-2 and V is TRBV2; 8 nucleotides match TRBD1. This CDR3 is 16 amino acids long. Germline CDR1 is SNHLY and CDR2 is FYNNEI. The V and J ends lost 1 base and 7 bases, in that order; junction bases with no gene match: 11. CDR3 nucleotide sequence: TGTGCCAGCAGTGAAGGGCGAGACAGGGGAGTTTTTGGCTACACCTTC. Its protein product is CASSEGRDRGVFGYTF.

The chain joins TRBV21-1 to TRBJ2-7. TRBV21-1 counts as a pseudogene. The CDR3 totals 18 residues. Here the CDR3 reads CASPDLKGGRTLAYEQYF. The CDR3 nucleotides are TGTGCCAGCCCAGATCTGAAAGGGGGGCGGACCCTAGCCTACGAGCAGTACTTC.

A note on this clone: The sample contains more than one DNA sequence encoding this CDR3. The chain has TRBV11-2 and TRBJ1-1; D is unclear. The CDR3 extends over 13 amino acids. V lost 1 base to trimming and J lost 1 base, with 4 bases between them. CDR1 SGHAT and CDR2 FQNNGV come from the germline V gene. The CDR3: CASSLVRNTEAFF. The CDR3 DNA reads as TGTGCCAGCAGCTTAGTTAGGAACACTGAAGCTTTCTTT. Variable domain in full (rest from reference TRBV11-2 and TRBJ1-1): EAGVAQSPRYKIIEKRQSVAFWCNPISGHATLYWYQQILGQGPKLLIQFQNNGVVDDSQLPKDRFSAERLKGVDSTLKIQPAKLEDSAVYLCASSLVRNTEAFFGQGTRLTVV.

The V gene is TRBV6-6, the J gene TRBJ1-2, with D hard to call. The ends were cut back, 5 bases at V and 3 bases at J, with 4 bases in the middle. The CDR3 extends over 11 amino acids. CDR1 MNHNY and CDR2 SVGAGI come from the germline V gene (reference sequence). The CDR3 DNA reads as TGTGCCAGCAGTCGGGACTATGGCTACACCTTC. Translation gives CASSRDYGYTF.